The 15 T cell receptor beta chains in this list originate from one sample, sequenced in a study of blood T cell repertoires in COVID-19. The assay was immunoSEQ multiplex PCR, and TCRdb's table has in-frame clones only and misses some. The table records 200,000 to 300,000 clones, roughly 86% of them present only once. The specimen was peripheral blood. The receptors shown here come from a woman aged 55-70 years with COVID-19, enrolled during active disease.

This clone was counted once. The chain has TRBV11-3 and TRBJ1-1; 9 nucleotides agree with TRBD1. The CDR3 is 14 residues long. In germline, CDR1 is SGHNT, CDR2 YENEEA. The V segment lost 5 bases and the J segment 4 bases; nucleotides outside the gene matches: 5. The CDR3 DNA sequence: TGTGCCAGCAGCGTCGGACAGGGGAGCACTGAAGCTTTCTTT. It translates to CASSVGQGSTEAFF.

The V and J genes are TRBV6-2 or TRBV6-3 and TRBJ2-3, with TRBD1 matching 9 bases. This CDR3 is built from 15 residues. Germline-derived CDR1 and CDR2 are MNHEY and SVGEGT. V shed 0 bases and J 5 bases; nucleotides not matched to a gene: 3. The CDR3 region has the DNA TGTGCCAGCAGTTACTCGACAGGGGGACAAGATACGCAGTATTTT. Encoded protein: CASSYSTGGQDTQYF.

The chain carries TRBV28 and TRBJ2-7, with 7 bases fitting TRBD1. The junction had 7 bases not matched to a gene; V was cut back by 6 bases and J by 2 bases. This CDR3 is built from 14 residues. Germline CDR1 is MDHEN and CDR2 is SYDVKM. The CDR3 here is CASRGGRSAYEQYF. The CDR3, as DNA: TGTGCCAGCAGAGGGGGCAGGTCTGCCTACGAGCAGTACTTC.

CDR3 DNA sequence: TGTGCCTGGAGAAACTCGCTGGGGGGTAGCAATCAGCCCCAGCATTTT. It yields the protein CAWRNSLGGSNQPQHF. This sequence joins TRBV30 and TRBJ1-5; possible D gene TRBD1, 5 bases. This CDR3 is 16 amino acids long. Trimming took off 3 bases at V and 0 bases at J, with 15 bases between the two ends. Germline V gene lookup returns CDR1 GTSNPN and CDR2 SVGIG (reference sequence).

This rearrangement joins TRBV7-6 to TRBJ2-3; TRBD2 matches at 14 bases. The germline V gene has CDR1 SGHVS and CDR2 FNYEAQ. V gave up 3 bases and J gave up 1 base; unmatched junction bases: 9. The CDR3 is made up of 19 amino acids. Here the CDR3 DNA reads TGTGCCAGCAGCTTGCTACGACTAGCGGGAGGGTTGGGCACAGATACGCAGTATTTT. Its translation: CASSLLRLAGGLGTDTQYF.

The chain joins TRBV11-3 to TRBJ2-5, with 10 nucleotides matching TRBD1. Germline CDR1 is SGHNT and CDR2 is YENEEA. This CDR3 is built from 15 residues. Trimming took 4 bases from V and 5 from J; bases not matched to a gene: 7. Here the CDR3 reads CASSSEGQGQETQYF. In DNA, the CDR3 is TGTGCCAGCAGCTCCGAGGGACAGGGGCAGGAGACCCAGTACTTC.

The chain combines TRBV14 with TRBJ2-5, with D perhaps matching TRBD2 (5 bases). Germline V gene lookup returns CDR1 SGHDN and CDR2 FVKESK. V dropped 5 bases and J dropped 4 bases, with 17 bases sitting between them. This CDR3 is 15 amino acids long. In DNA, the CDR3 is TGTGCCAGCAGCGAACTGGCGGGCGGACGAGAGACCCAGTACTTC. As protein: CASSELAGGRETQYF.

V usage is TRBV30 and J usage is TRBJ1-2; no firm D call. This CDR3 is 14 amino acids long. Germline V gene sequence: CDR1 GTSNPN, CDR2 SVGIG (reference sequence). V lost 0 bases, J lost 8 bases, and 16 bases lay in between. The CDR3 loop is CAWSVPELEMGYTF. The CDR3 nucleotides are TGTGCCTGGAGTGTACCGGAACTGGAGATGGGCTACACCTTC.

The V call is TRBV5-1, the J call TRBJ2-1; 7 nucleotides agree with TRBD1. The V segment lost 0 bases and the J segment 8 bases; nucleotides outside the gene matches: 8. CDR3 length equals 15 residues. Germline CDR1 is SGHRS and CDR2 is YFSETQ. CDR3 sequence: CASSLADRVFDEQFF. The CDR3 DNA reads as TGCGCCAGCAGCTTGGCAGACAGGGTGTTCGATGAGCAGTTCTTC.

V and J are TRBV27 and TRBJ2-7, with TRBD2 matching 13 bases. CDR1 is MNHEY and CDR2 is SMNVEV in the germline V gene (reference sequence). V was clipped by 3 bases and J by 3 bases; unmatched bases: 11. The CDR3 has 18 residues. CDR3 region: CASSFRGPGLAGNYEQYF. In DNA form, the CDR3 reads TGTGCCAGCAGTTTTAGGGGGCCGGGACTAGCGGGGAACTACGAGCAGTACTTC.

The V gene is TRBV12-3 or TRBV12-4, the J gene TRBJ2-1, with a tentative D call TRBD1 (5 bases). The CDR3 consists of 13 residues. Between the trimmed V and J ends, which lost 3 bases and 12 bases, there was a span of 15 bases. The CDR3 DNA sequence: TGTGCCAGCAGTTTCCGAGGCTTAGGGGCGCAGTTCTTC. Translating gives CASSFRGLGAQFF.

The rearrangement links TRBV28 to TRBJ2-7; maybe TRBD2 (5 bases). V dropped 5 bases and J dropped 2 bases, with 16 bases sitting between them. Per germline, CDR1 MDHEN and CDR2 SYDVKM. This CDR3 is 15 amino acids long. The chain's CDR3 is CASSVISSGAYEQYF. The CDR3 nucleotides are TGTGCCAGCAGTGTGATCTCAAGCGGTGCCTACGAGCAGTACTTC.

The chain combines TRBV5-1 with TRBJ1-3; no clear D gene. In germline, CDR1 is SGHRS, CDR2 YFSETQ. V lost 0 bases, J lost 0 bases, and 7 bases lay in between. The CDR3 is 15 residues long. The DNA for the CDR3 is TGCGCCAGCAGCTTGGACGCCAGCTCTGGAAACACCATATATTTT. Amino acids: CASSLDASSGNTIYF.

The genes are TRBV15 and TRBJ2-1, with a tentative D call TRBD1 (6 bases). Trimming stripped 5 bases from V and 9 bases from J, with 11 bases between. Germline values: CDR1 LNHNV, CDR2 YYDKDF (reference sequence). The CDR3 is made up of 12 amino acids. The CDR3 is CATSPGVSEQFF. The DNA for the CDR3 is TGTGCCACCAGCCCAGGGGTAAGTGAGCAGTTCTTC.

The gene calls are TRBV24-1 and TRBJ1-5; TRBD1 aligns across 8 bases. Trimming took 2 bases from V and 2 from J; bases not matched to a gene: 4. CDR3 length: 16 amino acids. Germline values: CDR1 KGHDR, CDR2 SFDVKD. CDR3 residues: CATSDSSGGGNQPQHF. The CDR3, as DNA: TGTGCCACCAGTGATTCATCAGGGGGCGGCAATCAGCCCCAGCATTTT.